The 27 T cell receptor beta chains listed next were all sequenced from one sample in a study of CD8+ T cells in alopecia areata. Treatment specified: oral pan-JAK inhibitor, 5-10 mg twice daily. RNA extraction and reverse transcription yielded cDNA as sequencing template. Some clones are missing from TCRdb's copy, which holds only in-frame ones; the method was immunoSEQ multiplex PCR. The sample holds around 270,000 clones, nearly 60% seen once. Sequenced here: CD4+ T cells sorted from blood, sampled at week 24, from a patient treated with tofacitinib. Receptors originate from a human donor with alopecia areata.

This chain uses TRBV5-6 with TRBJ2-5; a possible D gene is TRBD1 (6 bases). Germline values: CDR1 SGHDT, CDR2 YYEEEE. This CDR3 is built from 15 residues. V was clipped by 5 bases and J by 5 bases, with 19 bases between them. CDR3: CASRRGQRTAETQYF. The CDR3 DNA sequence: TGTGCCAGCAGGCGAGGCCAGCGGACAGCCGAGACCCAGTACTTC.

In DNA, the CDR3 is TGCGCCAGCAGCTTAAACAGGGAATCTTCCACAGATACGCAGTATTTT. This encodes CASSLNRESSTDTQYF. The J gene is TRBJ2-3, the V gene TRBV5-1; TRBD1 might be the D (6 bases). Germline assignment: CDR1 SGHRS and CDR2 YFSETQ. The CDR3 is 16 amino acids. V lost 2 bases and J lost 2, with 15 bases in between.

The gene calls are TRBV29-1 and TRBJ2-7; 9 positions agree with TRBD1. The CDR3 extends over 13 amino acids. Germline CDR1 is SQVTM and CDR2 is ANQGSEA. V was clipped by 6 bases and J by 5 bases; unmatched bases: 8. In nucleotides, the CDR3 is TGCAGCGTCCACAGGACAGGGGAGGACGAGCAGTACTTC. Its translation is CSVHRTGEDEQYF.

The chain links TRBV29-1 to TRBJ1-4, with D perhaps TRBD1 (6 bases). There are 16 residues in the CDR3. The V gene's germline CDR1 is SQVTM and CDR2 ANQGSEA. V was clipped by 6 bases and J by 1 base, with 18 bases between them. The CDR3 region has the DNA TGCAGCGTGGCCCCACCGGAGGGGGGAACTAATGAAAAACTGTTTTTT. It encodes CSVAPPEGGTNEKLFF.

V gene TRBV27 combines with J gene TRBJ1-6; D is ambiguous. The ends were cut back, 6 bases at V and 10 bases at J, with 10 bases in the middle. Germline CDR1 reads MNHEY; CDR2 reads SMNVEV (reference sequence). The CDR3 has 12 amino acids. CDR3: CASRRAGSPLHF. The DNA for the CDR3 is TGTGCCAGCAGAAGGGCCGGATCACCCCTCCACTTT.

This clone has only a few counts. V usage is TRBV7-8 and J usage is TRBJ2-7, with D hard to call. V was shortened by 5 bases and J by 4 bases, with 12 bases between the two germline ends. The germline V gene has CDR1 SGHVS and CDR2 FQNEAQ. CDR3 size: 13 residues. The CDR3, as DNA: TGTGCCAGCAGCCGCAGCCGATCTTACGAGCAGTACTTC. This gives the protein CASSRSRSYEQYF. Combining the CDR3 with reference TRBV7-8 and TRBJ2-7 gives the whole variable domain GAGVSQSPRYKVAKRGQDVALRCDPISGHVSLFWYQQALGQGPEFLTYFQNEAQLDKSGLPSDRFFAERPEGSVSTLKIQRTQQEDSAVYLCASSRSRSYEQYFGPGTRLTVT.

The chain carries TRBV4-2 and TRBJ1-4, with D possibly TRBD1 on 5 matching bases. Trimming stripped 8 bases from V and 7 bases from J, with 20 bases between. CDR3 length: 15 amino acids. Germline CDR1 reads LGHNA; CDR2 reads YNFKEQ. The DNA for the CDR3 is TGTGCCAGCTCGAGACAGCGGGATGGGGGTGAAAAACTGTTTTTT. Encoded protein: CASSRQRDGGEKLFF.

CDR3 sequence (DNA): TGTGCCAGCAGTACCCTAGCGGGGGGCCGTTCCTACGAGCAGTACTTC. Translating gives CASSTLAGGRSYEQYF. The chain carries TRBV28 and TRBJ2-7; 11 bases line up with TRBD2. The CDR3 sequence is 16 residues long. Germline assignment: CDR1 MDHEN and CDR2 SYDVKM. V lost 5 bases and J lost 1; bases outside the gene matches: 7.

The chain links TRBV10-3 to TRBJ1-5; D ambiguous. Trimming cost V 3 bases and J 2 bases, with 11 bases left between them. Germline loops: CDR1 ENHRY, CDR2 SYGVKD. The CDR3 consists of 15 residues. The CDR3 region is CAISEGGLGNQPQHF. CDR3 DNA: TGTGCCATCAGTGAAGGAGGGCTCGGCAATCAGCCCCAGCATTTT.

The chain joins TRBV29-1 to TRBJ1-1; unclear D gene. Germline CDR1 and CDR2: SQVTM and ANQGSEA. This CDR3 has 11 residues. V shed 5 bases and J shed 1 base, with 5 bases lying between them. The CDR3 DNA sequence: TGCAGCGTTTTTGGGAACACTGAAGCTTTCTTT. It is translated as CSVFGNTEAFF.

The chain carries TRBV15 and TRBJ2-5, with D hard to call. The CDR3 runs to 13 residues. The V end was cut by 5 bases, the J end by 2 bases, with 9 bases between. From germline, CDR1 is LNHNV and CDR2 YYDKDF (reference sequence). CDR3 in amino acids: CATSARHQETQYF. The CDR3 nucleotides are TGTGCCACCAGCGCCAGACATCAAGAGACCCAGTACTTC.

This chain uses TRBV2 with TRBJ2-3; D is undetermined. Trimming took off 1 base at V and 2 bases at J, with 4 bases between the two ends. CDR3 length: 13 amino acids. Germline assignment: CDR1 SNHLY and CDR2 FYNNEI. CDR3 in DNA: TGTGCCAGCAGTGAAGGGACCACAGATACGCAGTATTTT. It encodes CASSEGTTDTQYF.

V usage is TRBV30 and J usage is TRBJ1-2, with unresolved D. Deletions cut 1 base from V and 7 bases from J, with 13 bases between. In germline, CDR1 is GTSNPN, CDR2 SVGIG (reference sequence). The CDR3 is 13 amino acids. The CDR3 loop is CAWSDFAVGGYTF. The CDR3 DNA reads TGTGCCTGGAGTGATTTTGCCGTGGGTGGCTACACCTTC.

The gene calls are TRBV30 and TRBJ1-6, with 7 bases identical to TRBD1. The V gene's germline CDR1 is GTSNPN and CDR2 SVGIG (reference sequence). The CDR3 totals 15 residues. After removal of 3 bases from V and 8 bases from J, the junction contained 10 bases not matched to a gene. The CDR3 bases are TGTGCCTGGAGCGCCGTCGGGGACAGCTATTCACCCCTCCACTTT. Protein: CAWSAVGDSYSPLHF.

The V gene is TRBV5-4, the J gene TRBJ2-5; the D is unclear. Germline loops: CDR1 SGHNT, CDR2 YYREEE (reference sequence). The V gene lost 5 bases and the J gene lost 3 bases, with 17 bases spanning the gap. The length of the CDR3 is 15 residues. This CDR3 is CASRDPKIGKETQYF. CDR3 coding DNA: TGTGCCAGCAGAGACCCGAAGATAGGAAAAGAGACCCAGTACTTC.

This chain uses TRBV30 with TRBJ2-7; D remains unclear. With 8 bases removed from V and 2 bases from J, the gap between germline ends came to 19 bases. The CDR3 length is 14 residues. Germline loops: CDR1 GTSNPN, CDR2 SVGIG (reference sequence). The CDR3 DNA is TGTGCCCTGGAGAACACCGAACGGGCCTACGAGCAGTACTTC. This encodes CALENTERAYEQYF.

The rearrangement links TRBV29-1 to TRBJ1-1; maybe TRBD1 (6 bases). The CDR3 is 14 amino acids. V was pared by 2 bases and J by 0 bases, with 10 bases between. Per the germline V gene, CDR1 is SQVTM and CDR2 is ANQGSEA. The CDR3, as DNA: TGCAGCGTTGAAATCGCAGGGGTGAACACTGAAGCTTTCTTT. This codes for CSVEIAGVNTEAFF.

This chain connects TRBV5-1 to TRBJ1-1; D unclear. Germline lookup yields CDR1 SGHRS and CDR2 YFSETQ. The CDR3 runs to 14 residues. Trimming left V 3 bases short and J 0 bases short, with 9 bases between. The CDR3 coding sequence is TGCGCCAGCAGCTGGAAAGGGTTGAACACTGAAGCTTTCTTT. Translated: CASSWKGLNTEAFF. Supplemented by reference TRBV5-1 and TRBJ1-1, the full variable domain reads KAGVTQTPRYLIKTRGQQVTLSCSPISGHRSVSWYQQTPGQGLQFLFEYFSETQRNKGNFPGRFSGRQFSNSRSEMNVSTLELGDSALYLCASSWKGLNTEAFFGQGTRLTVV.

The sample holds many counts of this clone. The genes are TRBV19 and TRBJ1-6; TRBD1 matches 7 bases. Germline CDR1 LNHDA, CDR2 SQIVND (reference sequence). Trimming removed 6 bases from V and 6 bases from J; junction bases left unmatched: 8. The CDR3 has 15 residues. This CDR3 reads CASSTSGTANSPLHF. CDR3 DNA sequence: TGTGCCAGTAGCACGTCTGGGACAGCTAATTCACCCCTCCACTTT.

The chain carries TRBV4-3 and TRBJ1-2; possible D gene TRBD1, 5 bases. The germline CDR1 and CDR2 sequences are LGHNA and YSLEER. This CDR3 has 16 residues. V was pared by 4 bases and J by 4 bases, with 19 bases between. This chain's CDR3 is CASSPPGFGGVYGYTF. CDR3 in DNA: TGCGCCAGCAGCCCGCCGGGGTTCGGGGGGGTCTATGGCTACACCTTC.

The rearrangement uses TRBV4-1 and TRBJ1-1, with D uncertain. Germline values: CDR1 MGHRA, CDR2 YSYEKL. The V end was cut by 1 base, the J end by 11 bases, with 23 bases between. This CDR3 has 16 residues. The CDR3 is CASSQGLGPPVKVAFF. DNA of the CDR3: TGCGCCAGCAGCCAAGGACTCGGGCCGCCGGTAAAAGTGGCTTTCTTT.

This sequence joins TRBV27 and TRBJ2-4; no reliable D call. The germline V and J ends were trimmed by 5 bases and 0 bases, with 11 bases remaining between them. Germline CDR1 reads MNHEY; CDR2 reads SMNVEV (reference sequence). The CDR3 extends over 15 amino acids. The CDR3 reads CASSPTRVAKNIQYF. The CDR3 nucleotides are TGTGCCAGCAGTCCGACACGGGTAGCCAAAAACATTCAGTACTTC.

V usage is TRBV2 and J usage is TRBJ1-6; D gene uncertain. This CDR3 is 15 amino acids long. Trimming removed 6 bases at V and 6 bases at J, with 15 bases between. CDR1 and CDR2 from the germline V gene are SNHLY and FYNNEI. The CDR3, as DNA: TGTGCCAGCAGCAAGGGTTGGGCCCGTAATTCACCCCTCCACTTT. It translates to CASSKGWARNSPLHF. The full variable domain, its missing parts supplied by reference TRBV2 and TRBJ1-6, is EPEVTQTPSHQVTQMGQEVILRCVPISNHLYFYWYRQILGQKVEFLVSFYNNEISEKSEIFDDQFSVERPDGSNFTLKIRSTKLEDSAMYFCASSKGWARNSPLHFGNGTRLTVT.

The rearrangement joins TRBV7-2 to TRBJ1-5, with D unclear. CDR1 is SGHTA and CDR2 is FQGNSA in the germline V gene. Trimming left V 5 bases short and J 0 bases short, with 11 bases between. The CDR3 is 15 amino acids. CDR3 nucleotides: TGTGCCAGCAGCCTGGACCGAAATAGCAATCAGCCCCAGCATTTT. This encodes CASSLDRNSNQPQHF.

The chain joins TRBV9 to TRBJ1-2, with D unclear. Trimming pared 0 bases from V and 4 bases from J, leaving 13 bases between. The length of the CDR3 is 15 residues. Germline CDR1 reads SGDLS; CDR2 reads YYNGEE. CDR3: CASSVDPQAVYGYTF. CDR3 DNA sequence: TGTGCCAGCAGCGTAGACCCTCAAGCTGTCTATGGCTACACCTTC.

The CDR3 here is CASSIPGTEYGYTF. The CDR3 nucleotides read TGTGCCAGTAGTATACCCGGGACAGAATATGGCTACACCTTC. This chain uses TRBV19 with TRBJ1-2, with TRBD1 matching 7 bases. V was clipped by 2 bases and J by 5 bases; unmatched bases: 5. This CDR3 spans 14 amino acids. CDR1 is LNHDA and CDR2 is SQIVND in the germline V gene (reference sequence).

The rearrangement links TRBV10-3 to TRBJ2-3; D is tentatively TRBD1 or TRBD2 (5 bases each). The CDR3 extends over 14 amino acids. V gave up 3 bases and J gave up 4 bases, with 11 bases separating them. CDR1 is ENHRY, CDR2 SYGVKD, per germline. The CDR3 DNA reads as TGTGCCATCAGTGACCCCGGGGCTTCAGATACGCAGTATTTT. It codes for CAISDPGASDTQYF.